These T cell receptor beta chains were read from a single sample in a study of early T cells in non-severe SARS-CoV-2 infection. Each CDR3 protein is one row after TCRdb ran MiXCR on the 5' RACE reads. This sample has about 59,000 distinct CDR3 sequences; 13% occur once, and the top ten carry almost 9.5%. This sample comprised whole blood, obtained at baseline. The source of these receptors is an adult who was a healthcare worker with PCR-confirmed SARS-CoV-2 infection or an uninfected control (not recorded which). Each CDR3 is given with its conserved first and last residue. Each record gives: D gene, V gene, clone size, J gene, CDR3 DNA, CDR3 protein. A D gene is named only where the DNA matches it firmly. Size tells how often a clone was seen (once, few, many) or the class of an expanded clone, and some rows leave it out.

NA,TRBV20-1,many,TRBJ1-2,TGCAGTGCTAGAGACGGGGTTGTCTATGGCTACACCTTC,CSARDGVVYGYTF
NA,TRBV27,NA,TRBJ2-5,TGTGCCAGCAGTTTAAGCGCAGAAGAGACCCAGTACTTC,CASSLSAEETQYF
TRBD2,TRBV2,many,TRBJ2-3,TGTGCCAGCAGTAAAAGCGGGGGGAAGCGCACAGATACGCAGTATTTT,CASSKSGGKRTDTQYF
TRBD2,TRBV6-2/TRBV6-3,few,TRBJ2-1,TGTGCCAGCAGTTCTCTTCGGACTAGCGGGAGCGGAGGAAATGAGCAGTTCTTC,CASSSLRTSGSGGNEQFF
NA,TRBV11-3,many,TRBJ2-2,TGTGCCAGCAGCTTAACAGGGCACACCGGGGAGCTGTTTTTT,CASSLTGHTGELFF
NA,TRBV6-1,medium-sized,TRBJ1-2,TGTGCCAGCAGTGAAGCGACGGATAACTATGGCTACACCTTC,CASSEATDNYGYTF
NA,TRBV6-1,NA,TRBJ2-1,TGTGCCAGCCGGACTCACAGCTCCTACAATGAGCAGTTCTTC,CASRTHSSYNEQFF
TRBD2,TRBV7-9,NA,TRBJ2-7,TGTGCCAGCAGCTTCCCCCCGCGGGAGCCATCCTACGAGCAGTACTTC,CASSFPPREPSYEQYF
TRBD2,TRBV5-6,NA,TRBJ2-5,TGTGCCAGCAGCCTCAGCGGGGAGGGCCAAGAGACCCAGTACTTC,CASSLSGEGQETQYF
NA,TRBV10-1,NA,TRBJ2-1,TGCGCCAGCAGTCAGTCGGGTATTATCGAGCAGTTCTTC,CASSQSGIIEQFF
TRBD2,TRBV29-1,few,TRBJ2-7,TGCAGCGTTGTCCGAGGGAGGGTAGGGACCTACGAGCAGTACTTC,CSVVRGRVGTYEQYF
NA,TRBV11-2,NA,TRBJ1-6,TGTGCCAGCAGCTTGACCTATTCACCCCTCCACTTT,CASSLTYSPLHF
NA,TRBV5-1,many,TRBJ2-6,TGCGCCAGCAGCTTGCCCGACTCTGGGGCCAACGTCCTGACTTTC,CASSLPDSGANVLTF
TRBD1,TRBV18,many,TRBJ1-1,TGTGCCAGCTCACTATGGGACAGGGCGAACACTGAAGCTTTCTTT,CASSLWDRANTEAFF
TRBD2,TRBV5-4,few,TRBJ2-2,TGTGCCAGCAGCTTGGGAGGGATAGCGGGATCGATCGGGGAGCTGTTTTTT,CASSLGGIAGSIGELFF
NA,TRBV24-1,few,TRBJ2-1,TGTGCCACCAGTGATTCCGACCCCCGCGTGGCCTACAATGAGCAGTTCTTC,CATSDSDPRVAYNEQFF
NA,TRBV5-1,NA,TRBJ2-5,TGCGCCAGCAGCTCCCCAGGGACCCAGTACTTC,CASSSPGTQYF
TRBD2,TRBV7-9,many,TRBJ2-1,TGTGCCGTAACGTGGCGGGAGGGCTTTAAGAATGAGCAGTTCTTC,CAVTWREGFKNEQFF
NA,TRBV20-1,few,TRBJ2-7,TGCAGTGCTCTTACGGGACGGAGCTACGAGCAGTACTTC,CSALTGRSYEQYF
NA,TRBV7-9,few,TRBJ1-1,TGTGCCAGCAGCTTATTCGACGAGAACACTGAAGCTTTCTTT,CASSLFDENTEAFF
NA,TRBV29-1,NA,TRBJ2-7,TGCAGCGTTGAAGGGCAGACCTACGAGCAGTACTTC,CSVEGQTYEQYF
TRBD1,TRBV5-1,few,TRBJ2-6,TGCGCCAGCAGCTTGAAGCCCTGGACAGGGGAGGATACCAACGTCCTGACTTTC,CASSLKPWTGEDTNVLTF
NA,TRBV11-2,few,TRBJ2-7,TGTGCCAGCAGAAACGCTAGAGGGAGCGGGCTCTACGAGCAGTACTTC,CASRNARGSGLYEQYF
NA,TRBV5-1,few,TRBJ1-1,TGCGCCAGCAGCTCTTATCCGGAGAACACTGAAGCTTTCTTT,CASSSYPENTEAFF
NA,TRBV29-1,NA,TRBJ1-1,TGCAGCGCAATCCCCGGGACTGCGAACACTGAAGCTTTCTTT,CSAIPGTANTEAFF
NA,TRBV6-2/TRBV6-3,many,TRBJ2-7,TGTGCCAGCAGCCTCATTGGGGGTGGCTACGAGCAGTACTTC,CASSLIGGGYEQYF
NA,TRBV4-3,NA,TRBJ2-3,TGCGCCAGCAGCCCTACTAGGCCAGATACGCAGTATTTT,CASSPTRPDTQYF
NA,TRBV3-1,NA,TRBJ2-1,TGTGCCAGCAGCCCAAGGACGAGTGAGCAGTTCTTC,CASSPRTSEQFF